This is a list of T cell receptor beta chains from one sample in a study of cytomegalovirus exposure and HLA in healthy donors. Clones were sequenced by immunoSEQ multiplex PCR, and TCRdb holds only the in-frame ones, with some missing. This table holds some 140,000 clones, 65% to 80% found once. The sequenced sample was PBMCs. The receptors shown here come from a woman in her forties or fifties in good health and CMV-seropositive. Each CDR3 is given with its conserved first and last residue. Fields, in order: V gene, D gene, clone size, J gene, CDR3 protein, CDR3 DNA. The D gene is left open where the match is weak. Some rows have no size entry. The others give once, few or many, or a class for an expanded clone.

TRBV19	NA	NA	TRBJ2-5	CASSIEGRRGAGIRETQYF	TGTGCCAGTAGTATAGAGGGACGACGGGGGGCCGGTATAAGAGAGACCCAGTACTTC
TRBV7-9	NA	once	TRBJ1-2	CASSLGLDSAEKGYTF	TGTGCCAGCAGCTTAGGGCTTGACAGCGCCGAGAAAGGCTACACCTTC
TRBV25-1	TRBD1	NA	TRBJ1-3	CASGNGTGSILDTIYF	TGTGCCAGCGGGAATGGGACAGGGAGTATCCTCGACACCATATATTTT
TRBV11-3	TRBD2	NA	TRBJ2-7	CASSLGAGKGEQYF	TGTGCCAGCAGCTTAGGAGCGGGGAAAGGCGAGCAGTACTTC
TRBV6-1	NA	NA	TRBJ1-1	CASSEGGGITGFF	TGTGCCAGCAGTGAAGGGGGAGGGATAACTGGTTTCTTT
TRBV6-6	TRBD1	NA	TRBJ1-2	CASMTGRNYGYTF	TGTGCCAGCATGACAGGGAGGAACTATGGCTACACCTTC
TRBV7-8	NA	NA	TRBJ2-3	CASSLREADTQYF	TGTGCCAGCAGCCTCAGGGAGGCAGATACGCAGTATTTT
TRBV7-2	NA	NA	TRBJ2-7	CASSLGPTGEQYF	TGTGCCAGCAGCTTAGGCCCTACGGGCGAGCAGTACTTC
TRBV4-2	TRBD1	NA	TRBJ2-1	CASSQDITGGRNEQFF	TGTGCCAGCAGCCAAGATATAACAGGGGGCCGGAATGAGCAGTTCTTC
TRBV27	TRBD1	NA	TRBJ1-2	CASSLTVPGQGIYGYTF	TGTGCCAGCAGTTTAACCGTCCCGGGACAGGGAATCTATGGCTACACCTTC
TRBV7-2	NA	NA	TRBJ2-5	CASSLSRAGETQYF	TGTGCCAGCAGCTTAAGTCGGGCGGGGGAGACCCAGTACTTC
TRBV27	NA	NA	TRBJ1-6	CASSLSGSSYNSPLHF	TGTGCCAGCAGTTTAAGTGGCAGCTCCTATAATTCACCCCTCCACTTT
TRBV2	TRBD2	NA	TRBJ2-4	CASTRLAGGGDIQYF	TGTGCCAGCACCCGACTAGCGGGGGGCGGGGACATTCAGTACTTC
TRBV10-3	NA	NA	TRBJ2-1	CASGTDNEQFF	TGTGCCAGCGGGACAGACAATGAGCAGTTCTTC
TRBV19	TRBD1	once	TRBJ1-4	CASGSGTEPEKLFF	TGTGCCAGTGGTTCCGGGACAGAGCCAGAAAAACTGTTTTTT
TRBV9	NA	once	TRBJ2-7	CASSLGGELEQYF	TGTGCCAGCAGCCTCGGAGGGGAGCTCGAGCAGTACTTC
TRBV2	TRBD2	NA	TRBJ2-3	CASKPGTTSTDTQYF	TGTGCCAGCAAACCCGGGACTACTAGCACAGATACGCAGTATTTT
TRBV7-2	NA	once	TRBJ2-1	CASSLAGATYNEQFF	TGTGCCAGCAGCTTAGCGGGGGCAACTTACAATGAGCAGTTCTTC
TRBV5-1	NA	NA	TRBJ2-3	CASSLAGGTDTQYF	TGCGCCAGCAGCTTGGCCGGGGGCACAGATACGCAGTATTTT
TRBV7-2	TRBD1	NA	TRBJ1-4	CASSHATGGNEKLFF	TGTGCCAGCAGCCACGCAACAGGGGGTAATGAAAAACTGTTTTTT
TRBV11-2	NA	NA	TRBJ1-5	CASSLVREGPQHF	TGTGCCAGCAGCTTAGTTCGGGAAGGTCCCCAGCATTTT
TRBV5-1	NA	NA	TRBJ1-1	CASSLDLGEFNTEAFF	TGCGCCAGCAGCTTGGATTTGGGAGAGTTTAACACTGAAGCTTTCTTT
TRBV7-6	NA	NA	TRBJ2-5	CAGAGGGSETQYF	TGTGCCGGGGCTGGGGGAGGTAGTGAGACCCAGTACTTC
TRBV28	TRBD1	NA	TRBJ1-4	CASGGGWGGAEKLFF	TGTGCCAGCGGAGGGGGCTGGGGCGGTGCTGAAAAACTGTTTTTT
TRBV7-3	TRBD1	NA	TRBJ2-7	CASSSTGTVYEQYF	TGTGCCAGCAGCTCCACCGGGACAGTTTACGAGCAGTACTTC
TRBV6-5	NA	NA	TRBJ2-7	CASSRIGGYYEQYF	TGTGCCAGCAGTCGGATTGGGGGGTACTACGAGCAGTACTTC
TRBV5-1	NA	NA	TRBJ1-3	CASSLAGSTSGNTIYF	TGCGCCAGCAGCTTGGCAGGCTCCACCTCTGGAAACACCATATATTTT
TRBV4-2	TRBD1	few	TRBJ1-2	CASSQETGGYGYTF	TGTGCCAGCAGCCAAGAAACAGGGGGCTATGGCTACACCTTC
TRBV5-6	NA	NA	TRBJ2-3	CASSPTGGVGYF	TGTGCCAGCAGCCCCACAGGAGGGGTGGGGTATTTT
TRBV5-1	NA	NA	TRBJ2-3	CASSEQGFADTQYF	TGCGCCAGCAGTGAACAGGGCTTCGCAGATACGCAGTATTTT
TRBV4-3	NA	once	TRBJ2-2	CASSQRGGELFF	TGCGCCAGCAGCCAGCGGGGCGGGGAGCTGTTTTTT